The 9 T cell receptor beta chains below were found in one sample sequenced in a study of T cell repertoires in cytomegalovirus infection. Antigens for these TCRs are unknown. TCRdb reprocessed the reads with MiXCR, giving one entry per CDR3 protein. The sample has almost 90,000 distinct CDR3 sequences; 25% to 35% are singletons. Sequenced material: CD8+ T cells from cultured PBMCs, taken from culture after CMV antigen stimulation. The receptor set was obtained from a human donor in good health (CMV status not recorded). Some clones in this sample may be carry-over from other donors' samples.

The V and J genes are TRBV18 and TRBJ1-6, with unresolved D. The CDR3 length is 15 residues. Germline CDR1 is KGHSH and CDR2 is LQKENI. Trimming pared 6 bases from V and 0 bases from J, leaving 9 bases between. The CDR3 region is CASSAESSYNSPLHF. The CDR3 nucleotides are TGTGCCAGCTCCGCGGAGAGCTCCTATAATTCACCCCTCCACTTT.

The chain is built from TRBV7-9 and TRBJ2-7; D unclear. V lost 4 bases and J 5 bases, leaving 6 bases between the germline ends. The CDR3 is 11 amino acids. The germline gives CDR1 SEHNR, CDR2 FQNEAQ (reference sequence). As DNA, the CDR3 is TGTGCCAGCAGCTGGGTTGACGAGCAGTACTTC. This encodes CASSWVDEQYF.

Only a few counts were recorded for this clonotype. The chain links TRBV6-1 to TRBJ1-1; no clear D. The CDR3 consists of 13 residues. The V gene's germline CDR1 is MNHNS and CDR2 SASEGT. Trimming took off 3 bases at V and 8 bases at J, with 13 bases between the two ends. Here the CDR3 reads CASSDRAVREAFF. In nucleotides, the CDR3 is TGTGCCAGCAGTGACCGGGCGGTTAGAGAAGCTTTCTTT.

CDR3 sequence reads: CASSLASSGEQYF. CDR3 nucleotides: TGTGCCAGCAGCTTGGCGTCCTCGGGGGAGCAGTACTTC. This chain connects TRBV5-4 to TRBJ2-7; possibly TRBD2 for D (5 bases). There are 13 residues in the CDR3. Trimming cost V 0 bases and J 7 bases, with 11 bases left between them. The germline gives CDR1 SGHNT, CDR2 YYREEE (reference sequence).

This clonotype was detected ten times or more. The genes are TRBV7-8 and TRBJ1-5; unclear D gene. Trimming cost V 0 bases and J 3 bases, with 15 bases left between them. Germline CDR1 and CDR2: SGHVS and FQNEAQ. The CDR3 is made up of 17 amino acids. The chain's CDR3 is CASSLAETHWDNQPQHF. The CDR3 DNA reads TGTGCCAGCAGCTTAGCGGAGACCCATTGGGACAATCAGCCCCAGCATTTT.

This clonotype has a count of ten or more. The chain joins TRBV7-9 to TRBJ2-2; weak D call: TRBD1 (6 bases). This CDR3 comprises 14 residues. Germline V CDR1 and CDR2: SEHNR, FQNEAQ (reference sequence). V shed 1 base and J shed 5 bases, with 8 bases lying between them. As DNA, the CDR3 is TGTGCCAGCAGCTTAGTCCAGGGGACCGGGGAGCTGTTTTTT. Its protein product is CASSLVQGTGELFF.

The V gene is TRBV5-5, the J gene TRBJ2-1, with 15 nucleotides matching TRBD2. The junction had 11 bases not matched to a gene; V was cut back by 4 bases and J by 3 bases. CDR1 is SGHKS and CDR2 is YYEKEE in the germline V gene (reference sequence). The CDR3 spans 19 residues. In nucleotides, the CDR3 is TGTGCCAGCAGCCATCCTTGGACTAGCGGGGGGGCCTACTACAATGAGCAGTTCTTC. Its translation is CASSHPWTSGGAYYNEQFF.

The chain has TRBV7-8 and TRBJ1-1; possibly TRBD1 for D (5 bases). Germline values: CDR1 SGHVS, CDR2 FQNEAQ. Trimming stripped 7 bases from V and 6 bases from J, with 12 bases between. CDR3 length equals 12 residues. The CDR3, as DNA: TGTGCCAGCATGAGGGGCGCGGCTGAAGCTTTCTTT. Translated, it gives CASMRGAAEAFF. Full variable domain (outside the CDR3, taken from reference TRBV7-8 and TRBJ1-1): GAGVSQSPRYKVAKRGQDVALRCDPISGHVSLFWYQQALGQGPEFLTYFQNEAQLDKSGLPSDRFFAERPEGSVSTLKIQRTQQEDSAVYLCASMRGAAEAFFGQGTRLTVV.

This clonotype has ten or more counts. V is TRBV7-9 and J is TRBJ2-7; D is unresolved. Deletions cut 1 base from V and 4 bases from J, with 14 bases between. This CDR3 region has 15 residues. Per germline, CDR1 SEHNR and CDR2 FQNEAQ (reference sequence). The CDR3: CASSLDLGFSYEQYF. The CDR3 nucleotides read TGTGCCAGCAGCTTAGATCTGGGTTTCTCTTACGAGCAGTACTTC.